This entry describes one T cell receptor beta chain. This clone's antigen is unknown. Base quality data are lacking; no much larger clone is found one base away. The CDR1 and CDR2 encoded by the germline V gene are SGDLS and YYNGEE. V was cut back by 0 bases and J by 6 bases, leaving a gap of 9 bases between them. The CDR3 starts with the cysteine, ends with the phenylalanine, and has 13 residues. Of all the DNA, just the CDR3 is kept, 39 bases in frame from base 1. The sample comes from a study of blood T cell repertoires in COVID-19 (dated by TCRdb to about 2020). Describing the broader study: Samples from collaborators originated in the United States, Italy and Spain and spanned both the acute and convalescent phases of COVID-19. HLA class I and class II types, where available, came from metadata supplied by the sample provider rather than from assay-based typing. The dataset comprised deeply sampled blood TCRbeta repertoires from subjects exposed to, actively infected with, or recovered from COVID-19. Samples were obtained from the ongoing ImmuneRACE study (first 160 participants) and from about 1,300 subjects provided by 6 global collaborators. Sample metadata almost always included a de-identified subject ID, COVID-19 status, age in years and sex. The prospective study material was composed of cDNA or gDNA derived from T cells, B-cell-depleted T cells, or PBMCs. The repertoires were released in a freely available public database intended as a resource for research on the immune response to SARS-CoV-2. The investigation overall reported the following: How much clinical and demographic metadata was included differed by source and by participant, and the metadata was provided uncurated.

Collaborating institutions collected whole blood in K2EDTA tubes following their own protocols. For TCRbeta analysis, collaborator samples were shipped as frozen whole blood, as isolated PBMCs, or as DNA extracted from either sample type. TCRbeta CDR3 regions were amplified from genomic DNA by means of the immunoSEQ Assay, a bias-controlled multiplex PCR. As for the authors' bioinformatics: The number of nucleated cells in each sample was estimated by amplification of reference gene primers within the assay. Sequence reads were collapsed and filtered to measure the absolute abundance of every unique TCRbeta CDR3 rearrangement. Productive Simpson clonality was computed per sample as the square root of Simpson's diversity index over productive rearrangements. In its TCRdb copy, this immuneACCESS table keeps in-frame sequences only and misses some clones. Where compared with another copy, unresolved V genes explain less than half of these, and the others have no known cause. V, J and clone size are taken as reported in that table, and D and trimming were inferred from the DNA itself. Across this sample there are tens of thousands of clones, with over 80% seen only once. The biggest ten clones account for around 1.5% of the sample.

Sequencing was done on a sample of peripheral blood. The sequence came from a man aged 45-60 years with acute or convalescent COVID-19. Recombination connected TRBV9 to TRBJ1-1; no D gene call is confident. The sequence in DNA is TGTGCCAGCAGCGTAGTGAGGTCCTCTGAAGCTTTCTTT. Translated, it gives CASSVVRSSEAFF.